The clone carrying this T cell receptor (beta chain) was seen a handful of times. Its antigen is not known. The sample belongs to a study of beta chain features in type 1 diabetes. The study, taken as a whole, reports: Shorter TCRB CDR3s, moderately but significantly so, were found in Type 1 diabetes patients in all four CD4+ subsets. Insertions at VDJ junctions were less frequent in type 1 diabetes patients. These patients also deleted more nucleotides at the same junctions. Possibly, sequencing cDNA over-represented cells that had high TCR expression levels.

Purity above 95% was achieved in all sorted populations. The sequenced template was cDNA made from the entire isolated RNA. The assay was immunoSEQ multiplex PCR, and TCRdb's table has in-frame clones only and misses some. The table has approximately 360,000 clones, around 12% seen once. V gave up 4 bases and J gave up 4 bases; unmatched junction bases: 11. Germline values: CDR1 SGHRS, CDR2 YFSETQ. The CDR3 totals 18 residues. Sequenced input: naive CD4+ T cells from blood. This clonotype was obtained from a woman between 18 and 30 years old with type 1 diabetes. The chain employs TRBV5-1 and TRBJ2-6; 10 bases line up with TRBD1. CDR3 sequence (DNA): TGCGCCAGCAGCGTCTCGGGACAGGGGATGGGGGGGGCCAACGTCCTGACTTTC. Translated, it gives CASSVSGQGMGGANVLTF.